This passage covers 31 T cell receptor beta chains from one sample sequenced in a study of T cell changes during pregnancy in multiple sclerosis. Libraries were prepared by immunoSEQ multiplex PCR; TCRdb keeps only in-frame clonotypes and omits some of them. This sample carries over 35,000 clones, about 92% of them seen once, and the ten largest clones take 10% to 15%. Sample: CD8+ T cells from peripheral blood mononuclear cells, taken in the first trimester of pregnancy. The source of these receptors is a female donor with multiple sclerosis, enrolled in a pregnancy study.

The chain has TRBV6-5 and TRBJ1-5; D gene ambiguous. The CDR3 has 13 residues. Trimming removed 6 bases at V and 0 bases at J, with 6 bases between. The germline CDR1 and CDR2 sequences are MNHEY and SVGAGI. The CDR3 nucleotides read TGTGCCAGCAGCTTAAATAGCAATCAGCCCCAGCATTTT. This translates into CASSLNSNQPQHF.

The V call is TRBV6-1, the J call TRBJ1-2; the D is unclear. The length of the CDR3 is 15 residues. With 7 bases removed from V and 5 bases from J, the gap between germline ends came to 20 bases. In germline, CDR1 is MNHNS, CDR2 SASEGT. In DNA form, the CDR3 reads TGTGCCAGCACCTTGACGGGAGTAGCAACTTATGGCTACACCTTC. Residues: CASTLTGVATYGYTF.

The chain uses TRBV6-5 and TRBJ2-3; 11 bases agree with TRBD2. This CDR3 spans 16 amino acids. V gave up 0 bases and J gave up 1 base; unmatched junction bases: 0. Germline V lookup: CDR1 MNHEY, CDR2 SVGAGI. CDR3 DNA sequence: TGTGCCAGCAGTTACTCGACTAGCGGGGGCACAGATACGCAGTATTTT. Translated, it gives CASSYSTSGGTDTQYF.

CDR3 sequence: CASSLSADTQYF. The CDR3 DNA sequence: TGTGCCAGCAGCTTAAGCGCAGATACGCAGTATTTT. The V gene is TRBV11-2, the J gene TRBJ2-3; D call uncertain. The CDR3 has 12 residues. V lost 2 bases to trimming and J lost 4 bases, with 4 bases between them. Germline V gene sequence: CDR1 SGHAT, CDR2 FQNNGV.

The V gene is TRBV13, the J gene TRBJ2-5; TRBD1 agrees at 9 bases. The CDR3 covers 15 residues. In germline, CDR1 is PRHDT, CDR2 FYEKMQ (reference sequence). Losses at the gene ends were 5 bases for V and 1 base for J; bases not matched to a gene: 5. The CDR3 region is CASSGDRDRQETQYF. The CDR3 DNA follows: TGTGCCAGCAGCGGGGACAGGGACCGCCAAGAGACCCAGTACTTC.

The chain uses TRBV4-1 and TRBJ2-7, with D hard to call. V dropped 1 base and J dropped 4 bases, with 17 bases sitting between them. CDR1 is MGHRA and CDR2 is YSYEKL in the germline V gene. The CDR3 totals 16 residues. Written as DNA, the CDR3 is TGCGCCAGCAGCCAAGGCCCCCTTGTAGGCAGGTACGAGCAGTACTTC. This sequence encodes CASSQGPLVGRYEQYF.

In nucleotides, the CDR3 is TGTGCCAGCAGCTTAAGTTCAGGGGGCAGGGATGGCGATGAGCAGTTCTTC. Protein product: CASSLSSGGRDGDEQFF. V gene TRBV7-3 combines with J gene TRBJ2-1; 8 bases map to TRBD1. This CDR3 has 17 residues. Germline lookup yields CDR1 SGHTA and CDR2 FQGTGA. The V gene end was trimmed by 1 base and the J gene end by 8 bases; junction bases not matched to a gene: 13.

The genes are TRBV9 and TRBJ2-3, with TRBD2 matching 7 bases. This CDR3 is built from 17 residues. With 0 bases clipped from V and 4 bases from J, the junction kept 11 bases outside the gene matches. Germline CDR1 reads SGDLS; CDR2 reads YYNGEE. CDR3 nucleotide sequence: TGTGCCAGCAGCGTAGCTTTGACTAGCTTTCCCCCAGATACGCAGTATTTT. It yields the protein CASSVALTSFPPDTQYF. Combining the CDR3 with reference TRBV9 and TRBJ2-3 gives the whole variable domain DSGVTQTPKHLITATGQRVTLRCSPRSGDLSVYWYQQSLDQGLQFLIQYYNGEERAKGNILERFSAQQFPDLHSELNLSSLELGDSALYFCASSVALTSFPPDTQYFGPGTRLTVL.

The gene calls are TRBV7-2 and TRBJ1-5; D is possibly TRBD1 (5 bases). Germline CDR1 and CDR2: SGHTA and FQGNSA. V shed 3 bases and J shed 4 bases, with 13 bases lying between them. The CDR3 runs 15 residues. The CDR3 DNA is TGTGCCAGCAGCTTCTCCAGGGAGGGAAATCAGCCCCAGCATTTT. Protein sequence: CASSFSREGNQPQHF.

The chain is built from TRBV20-1 and TRBJ1-6, with D possibly TRBD1 on 5 matching bases. The CDR3 consists of 11 residues. V shed 5 bases and J shed 15 bases, with 14 bases lying between them. Germline V CDR1 and CDR2: DFQATT, SNEGSKA (reference sequence). DNA for the CDR3: TGCAGTGCTGGCGGGACGGCGGTCCTCCACTTT. Translated, it gives CSAGGTAVLHF.

The V and J genes are TRBV7-8 and TRBJ1-2; D remains unclear. V shed 2 bases and J shed 8 bases, with 15 bases lying between them. Germline CDR1 reads SGHVS; CDR2 reads FQNEAQ. This CDR3 has 14 amino acids. The CDR3 DNA reads as TGTGCCAGCAGCTTATTCCTAAACCCCGCCGGCTACACCTTC. Translated: CASSLFLNPAGYTF.

The chain is built from TRBV7-9 and TRBJ2-1; 7 bases align to TRBD2. The CDR3 is 11 amino acids. Germline loops: CDR1 SEHNR, CDR2 FQNEAQ (reference sequence). V trimming: 5 bases; J trimming: 10 bases; junction bases outside the gene matches: 2. Here the CDR3 reads CASSDGGEQFF. For the CDR3, the DNA is TGTGCCAGCAGCGACGGGGGGGAGCAGTTCTTC.

This clone was counted once. The rearrangement uses TRBV25-1 and TRBJ2-1, with 10 bases lining up with TRBD2. This CDR3 has 14 amino acids. The germline V gene has CDR1 MGHDK and CDR2 SYGVNS. With 3 bases clipped from V and 9 bases from J, the junction kept 5 bases outside the gene matches. This CDR3 is CASSDHGLAVEQFF. The CDR3 nucleotides are TGTGCCAGCAGTGACCACGGACTAGCGGTTGAGCAGTTCTTC.

The chain joins TRBV7-9 to TRBJ2-7; D perhaps matches TRBD2 (7 bases). Trimming removed 4 bases at V and 0 bases at J, with 13 bases between. Germline CDR1 reads SEHNR; CDR2 reads FQNEAQ (reference sequence). CDR3 size: 15 residues. Written as DNA, the CDR3 is TGTGCCAGCAGCTCTGCGGGGGCCCTCTCCTACGAGCAGTACTTC. Protein sequence: CASSSAGALSYEQYF.

About this clone: An end of the junction does not agree with germline; a read error may underlie this. The V call is TRBV7-7, the J call TRBJ2-2; TRBD2 matches 7 bases. CDR1 is SSHAT and CDR2 is FNYEAQ in the germline V gene (reference sequence). The length of the CDR3 is 14 residues. CDR3 in amino acids: CASSFGGFTGELFF. The CDR3 DNA reads TGTGCTAGCAGCTTCGGGGGGTTCACCGGGGAGCTGTTTTTT.

The CDR3, as DNA: TGTGCCAGCAGCTCTCGAGGGAACCTTAACACCGGGGAGCTGTTTTTT. Protein product: CASSSRGNLNTGELFF. The V gene is TRBV11-3, the J gene TRBJ2-2; possibly TRBD2 for D (5 bases). CDR1 is SGHNT, CDR2 YENEEA, per germline. Trimming took 4 bases from V and 2 from J, leaving 14 bases between them. The CDR3 spans 16 residues.

The chain is built from TRBV11-3 and TRBJ2-3, with TRBD2 identical over 10 bases. CDR1 and CDR2 from the germline V gene are SGHNT and YENEEA. This CDR3 has 17 residues. Germline trimming cut 5 bases from V and 6 bases from J; bases unmatched to any gene: 14. Here the CDR3 DNA reads TGTGCCAGCAGCCCGCGTTCTAGCGGGGGTTTGTCGGATACGCAGTATTTT. Its translation: CASSPRSSGGLSDTQYF.

V is TRBV6-5 and J is TRBJ2-2; TRBD2 is a possible D gene (6 bases). Germline assignment: CDR1 MNHEY and CDR2 SVGAGI. This CDR3 has 13 residues. Deletions cut 0 bases from V and 8 bases from J, with 7 bases between. This CDR3 is CASSYSSGGELFF. The CDR3 DNA is TGTGCCAGCAGTTACTCGAGCGGGGGGGAGCTGTTTTTT.

The rearrangement links TRBV19 to TRBJ1-5; 7 bases align to TRBD1. CDR1 and CDR2 from the germline V gene are LNHDA and SQIVND (reference sequence). With V trimmed by 3 bases and J by 2 bases, 4 bases remained unmatched. The CDR3 contains 15 residues. The CDR3, as DNA: TGTGCCAGTAGTATCCTAGACAGGGGCAATCAGCCCCAGCATTTT. It encodes CASSILDRGNQPQHF.

This clone was seen a single time. The chain couples TRBV2 to TRBJ2-1, with 12 bases aligning to TRBD2. Trimming took 9 bases from V and 7 from J; bases not matched to a gene: 10. This CDR3 has 15 residues. Germline V gives CDR1 SNHLY, CDR2 FYNNEI. For the CDR3, the DNA is TGTGCCAGTTTCCAATCTAGCGGGGGGGCGAATGAGCAGTTCTTC. This encodes CASFQSSGGANEQFF.

The chain employs TRBV10-1 and TRBJ1-1; no definite D call. Trimming removed 0 bases at V and 3 bases at J, with 5 bases between. The CDR3 loop spans 13 amino acids. Germline loops: CDR1 WNHNN, CDR2 SYGVQD (reference sequence). CDR3 loop: CASSESRYTEAFF. In nucleotides, the CDR3 is TGCGCCAGCAGTGAGTCGAGGTACACTGAAGCTTTCTTT.

The chain is built from TRBV5-4 and TRBJ1-1, with D perhaps TRBD1 (5 bases). This CDR3 has 15 amino acids. Looked up from germline, CDR1 is SGHNT and CDR2 is YYREEE (reference sequence). V gave up 0 bases and J gave up 5 bases, with 14 bases separating them. CDR3 sequence reads: CASSLGSFGATEAFF. The CDR3 DNA sequence: TGTGCCAGCAGCTTGGGGTCTTTTGGGGCTACTGAAGCTTTCTTT.

The gene calls are TRBV4-1 and TRBJ2-4, with D possibly matching TRBD2 (5 bases). This CDR3 has 14 residues. The V gene lost 1 base and the J gene lost 3 bases, with 7 bases spanning the gap. Germline values: CDR1 MGHRA, CDR2 YSYEKL. The CDR3 region has the DNA TGCGCCAGCAGCCAAGTGGGAGTCAAAAACATTCAGTACTTC. It specifies CASSQVGVKNIQYF.

The V call is TRBV7-8, the J call TRBJ1-2; 7 bases are a match to TRBD1. The V and J ends lost 5 bases and 6 bases, in that order; junction bases with no gene match: 6. The CDR3 length is 13 residues. CDR1 and CDR2 (germline): SGHVS, FQNEAQ. DNA for the CDR3: TGTGCCAGCAGCCAGGGGGGCTCGGATGGCTACACCTTC. Protein product: CASSQGGSDGYTF.

The rearrangement links TRBV5-4 to TRBJ1-1; no definite D call. V was shortened by 5 bases and J by 1 base, with 12 bases between the two germline ends. The CDR3 runs 14 residues. Germline CDR1 reads SGHNT; CDR2 reads YYREEE (reference sequence). CDR3 amino acids: CASSPSLGNTEAFF. CDR3 bases: TGTGCCAGCAGTCCCTCGCTAGGGAACACTGAAGCTTTCTTT.

The chain is built from TRBV28 and TRBJ2-7; the D is unclear. Germline V gene lookup returns CDR1 MDHEN and CDR2 SYDVKM. This CDR3 is 13 amino acids long. V was shortened by 4 bases and J by 0 bases, with 7 bases between the two germline ends. CDR3 protein: CASSSPRSYEQYF. DNA of the CDR3: TGTGCCAGCAGTTCCCCCCGCTCCTACGAGCAGTACTTC. Together with reference TRBV28 and TRBJ2-7, the CDR3 gives the full variable domain: DVKVTQSSRYLVKRTGEKVFLECVQDMDHENMFWYRQDPGLGLRLIYFSYDVKMKEKGDIPEGYSVSREKKERFSLILESASTNQTSMYLCASSSPRSYEQYFGPGTRLTVT.

The rearrangement links TRBV25-1 to TRBJ2-1, with TRBD2 matching 7 bases. The CDR3 contains 16 residues. CDR1 is MGHDK and CDR2 is SYGVNS in the germline V gene. V gave up 5 bases and J gave up 3 bases; unmatched junction bases: 10. DNA of the CDR3: TGTGCCAGCAGTTTCGGAACCGGGACTAACTACAATGAGCAGTTCTTC. This gives the protein CASSFGTGTNYNEQFF.

V usage is TRBV6-5 and J usage is TRBJ1-1; 9 nucleotides align to TRBD1. The CDR3 totals 15 residues. Germline CDR1 MNHEY, CDR2 SVGAGI. V shed 2 bases, J shed 5 bases, and the junction held 6 bases outside the gene matches. DNA for the CDR3: TGTGCCAGCAGTTACCGGGACAGGGCTTATACTGAAGCTTTCTTT. This codes for CASSYRDRAYTEAFF.

This clone was seen only a few times. This chain uses TRBV16 with TRBJ1-2; 9 bases line up with TRBD1. The CDR3 has 15 residues. J lost 2 bases, V lost 4 bases, and 5 bases had no gene match. CDR1 KGHSY and CDR2 FQNENV come from the germline V gene. Here the CDR3 DNA reads TGTGCCAGCAGCCCGGGGACAGGGTTAAACTATGGCTACACCTTC. Amino acids: CASSPGTGLNYGYTF. Combining the CDR3 with reference TRBV16 and TRBJ1-2 gives the whole variable domain GEEVAQTPKHLVRGEGQKAKLYCAPIKGHSYVFWYQQVLKNEFKFLISFQNENVFDETGMPKERFSAKCLPNSPCSLEIQATKLEDSAVYFCASSPGTGLNYGYTFGSGTRLTVV.

V is TRBV2 and J is TRBJ2-3; D not resolved. The V gene lost 4 bases and the J gene lost 0 bases, with 14 bases spanning the gap. The CDR3 consists of 16 residues. Germline CDR1 is SNHLY and CDR2 is FYNNEI. In DNA, the CDR3 is TGTGCCAGCAGTGTGGTTAACTACGATAGCACAGATACGCAGTATTTT. Translating gives CASSVVNYDSTDTQYF.

The chain combines TRBV5-4 with TRBJ2-7; D is unclear. Germline loops: CDR1 SGHNT, CDR2 YYREEE (reference sequence). V lost 3 bases, J lost 0 bases, and 19 bases lay in between. CDR3 length: 17 amino acids. The CDR3 bases are TGTGCCAGCAGCTCTCCTCCAGGTGAGCATAACTCCTACGAGCAGTACTTC. Amino acid sequence: CASSSPPGEHNSYEQYF. The complete variable domain, with remaining parts taken from reference TRBV5-4 and TRBJ2-7, reads ETGVTQSPTHLIKTRGQQVTLRCSSQSGHNTVSWYQQALGQGPQFIFQYYREEENGRGNFPPRFSGLQFPNYSSELNVNALELDDSALYLCASSSPPGEHNSYEQYFGPGTRLTVT.